This T cell receptor (beta chain) comes out of a study of blood T cell repertoires in COVID-19. In the study overall: Sample material is recorded as cDNA or gDNA derived from T cells, B-cell-depleted T cells, or PBMCs.

This study enrolled people aged roughly 18 to 89 from about two dozen US geographic areas. Self-reported history from a screening survey and questionnaire set each donor's cohort. Original analysis: By means of reference gene primer amplification, nucleated cell counts were estimated. This table comes from immunoSEQ multiplex PCR, and its TCRdb copy is limited to in-frame clones, with some not included. That table is the source of V, J and clone size, and D and trimming were worked out from the DNA. The repertoire holds 210,000 or so clones, with around 82% as singletons. The CDR3 length is 14 residues. Trimming removed 6 bases from V and 5 bases from J; junction bases left unmatched: 8. The germline V gene has CDR1 LGHNT and CDR2 FRNRAP.

The sequence came from a young man with acute COVID-19. The chain carries TRBV12-5 and TRBJ2-5; 8 bases are shared with TRBD1. The specimen was PBMCs or T cells enriched from blood (not recorded which). In DNA form, the CDR3 reads TGTGCTAGTGGCATCGGGACAGGCCGGGAGACCCAGTACTTC. This sequence encodes CASGIGTGRETQYF. The whole variable domain, filled in from reference TRBV12-5 and TRBJ2-5, reads DARVTQTPRHKVTEMGQEVTMRCQPILGHNTVFWYRQTMMQGLELLAYFRNRAPLDDSGMPKDRFSAEMPDATLATLKIQPSEPRDSAVYFCASGIGTGRETQYFGPGTRLLVL.